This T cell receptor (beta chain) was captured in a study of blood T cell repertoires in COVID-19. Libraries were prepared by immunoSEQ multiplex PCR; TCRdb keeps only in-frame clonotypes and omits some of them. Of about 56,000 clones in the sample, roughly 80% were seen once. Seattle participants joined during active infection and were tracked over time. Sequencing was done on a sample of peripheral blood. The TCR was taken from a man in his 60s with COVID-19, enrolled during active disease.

The CDR3 reads CASSYQGAKYEQYF. CDR3 nucleotide sequence: TGTGCCAGCAGTTACCAGGGGGCGAAATACGAGCAGTACTTC. V usage is TRBV6-5 and J usage is TRBJ2-7, with 8 bases identical to TRBD1. V shed 2 bases and J 4 bases; nucleotides not matched to a gene: 4. The germline V gene has CDR1 MNHEY and CDR2 SVGAGI. The CDR3 loop spans 14 amino acids.